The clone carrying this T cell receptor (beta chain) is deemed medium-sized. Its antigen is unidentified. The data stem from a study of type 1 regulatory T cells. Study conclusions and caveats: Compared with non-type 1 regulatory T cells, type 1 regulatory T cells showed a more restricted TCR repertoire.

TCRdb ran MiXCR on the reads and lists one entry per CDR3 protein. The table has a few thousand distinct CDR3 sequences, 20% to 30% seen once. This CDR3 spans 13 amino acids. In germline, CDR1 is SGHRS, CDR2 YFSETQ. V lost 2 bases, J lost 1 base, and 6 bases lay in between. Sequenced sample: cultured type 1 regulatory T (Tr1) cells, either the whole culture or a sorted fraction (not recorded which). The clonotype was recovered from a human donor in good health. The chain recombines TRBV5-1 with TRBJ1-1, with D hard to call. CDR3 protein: CASSFPGNTEAFF. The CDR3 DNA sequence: TGCGCCAGCAGCTTCCCCGGGAACACTGAAGCTTTCTTT.